The clone carrying this TCR beta chain was recorded a few times. TCRdb used MiXCR to reprocess the 5' RACE reads, holding one entry per CDR3 protein. The data show just under 600,000 distinct CDR3 sequences, less than 15% seen once. The data are from a study of T cells after yellow fever vaccination. Looked up from germline, CDR1 is SGHTA and CDR2 is FQGNSA. The CDR3 totals 14 residues. Trimming removed 5 bases at V and 6 bases at J, with 17 bases between. The sample consisted of PBMCs, taken on the day of the yellow fever booster vaccination. This chain joins TRBV7-2 and TRBJ2-7, with D possibly being TRBD1 (5 bases). The TCR originated in a man aged 25-45 years who received the YFV17D yellow fever vaccine. The CDR3 bases are TGTGCCAGCAGCCCTGACCCCGGTAGGGGCGAGCAGTACTTC. It codes for CASSPDPGRGEQYF.